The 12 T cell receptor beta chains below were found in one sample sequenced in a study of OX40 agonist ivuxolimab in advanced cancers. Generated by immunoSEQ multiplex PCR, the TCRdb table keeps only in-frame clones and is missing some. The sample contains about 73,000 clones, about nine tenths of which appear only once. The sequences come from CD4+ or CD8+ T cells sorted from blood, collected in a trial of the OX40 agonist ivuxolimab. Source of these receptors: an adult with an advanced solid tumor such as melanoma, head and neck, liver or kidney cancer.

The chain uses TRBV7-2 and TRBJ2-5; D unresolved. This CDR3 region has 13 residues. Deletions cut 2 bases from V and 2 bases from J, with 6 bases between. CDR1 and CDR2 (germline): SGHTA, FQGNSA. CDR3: CASSLITQETQYF. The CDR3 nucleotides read TGTGCCAGCAGCTTAATCACACAAGAGACCCAGTACTTC.

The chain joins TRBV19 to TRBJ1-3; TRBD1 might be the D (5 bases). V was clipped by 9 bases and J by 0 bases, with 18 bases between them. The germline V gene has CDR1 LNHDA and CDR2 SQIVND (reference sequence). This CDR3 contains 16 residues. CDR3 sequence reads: CASTTPTGTSGNTIYF. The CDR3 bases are TGTGCCAGCACTACCCCCACAGGTACCTCTGGAAACACCATATATTTT.

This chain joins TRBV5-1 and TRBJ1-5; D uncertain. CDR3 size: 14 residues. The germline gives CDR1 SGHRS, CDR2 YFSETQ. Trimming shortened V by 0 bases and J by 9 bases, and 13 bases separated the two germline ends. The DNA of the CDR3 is TGCGCCAGCAGCTTGGACGGGGAAGTGTGGCCCCAGCATTTT. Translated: CASSLDGEVWPQHF. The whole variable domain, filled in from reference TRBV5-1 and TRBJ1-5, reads KAGVTQTPRYLIKTRGQQVTLSCSPISGHRSVSWYQQTPGQGLQFLFEYFSETQRNKGNFPGRFSGRQFSNSRSEMNVSTLELGDSALYLCASSLDGEVWPQHFGDGTRLSIL.

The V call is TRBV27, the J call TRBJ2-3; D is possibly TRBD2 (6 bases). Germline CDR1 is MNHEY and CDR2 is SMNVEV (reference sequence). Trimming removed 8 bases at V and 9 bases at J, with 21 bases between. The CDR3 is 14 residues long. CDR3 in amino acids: CASGPGLGGWTQYF. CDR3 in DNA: TGTGCCAGCGGACCGGGACTCGGTGGCTGGACGCAGTATTTT.

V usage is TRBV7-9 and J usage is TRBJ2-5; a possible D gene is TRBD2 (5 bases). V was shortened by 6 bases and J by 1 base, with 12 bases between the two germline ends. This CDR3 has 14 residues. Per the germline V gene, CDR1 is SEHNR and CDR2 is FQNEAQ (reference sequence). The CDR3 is CASSSEGPQETQYF. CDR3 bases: TGTGCCAGCAGTAGCGAAGGGCCCCAAGAGACCCAGTACTTC. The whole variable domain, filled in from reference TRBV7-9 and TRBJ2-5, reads DTGVSQNPRHKITKRGQNVTFRCDPISEHNRLYWYRQTLGQGPEFLTYFQNEAQLEKSRLLSDRFSAERPKGSFSTLEIQRTEQGDSAMYLCASSSEGPQETQYFGPGTRLLVL.

CDR3 DNA sequence: TGTGCCAGCAGCCAAATCCGGGACAGCAAATACAATGAGCAGTTCTTC. Amino acid sequence: CASSQIRDSKYNEQFF. V gene TRBV14 combines with J gene TRBJ2-1, with TRBD1 identical over 7 bases. Trimming at V came to 2 bases and at J to 4 bases, leaving 8 bases not matched to a gene. Germline V gene data show CDR1 as SGHDN and CDR2 as FVKESK. The CDR3 spans 16 residues.

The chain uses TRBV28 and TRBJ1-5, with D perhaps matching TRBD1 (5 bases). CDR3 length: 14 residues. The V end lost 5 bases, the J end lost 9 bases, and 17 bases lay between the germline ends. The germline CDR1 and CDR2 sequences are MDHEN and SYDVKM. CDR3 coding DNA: TGTGCCAGCAGTCTCGCGGGACGGTACACGCCCCAGCATTTT. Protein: CASSLAGRYTPQHF.

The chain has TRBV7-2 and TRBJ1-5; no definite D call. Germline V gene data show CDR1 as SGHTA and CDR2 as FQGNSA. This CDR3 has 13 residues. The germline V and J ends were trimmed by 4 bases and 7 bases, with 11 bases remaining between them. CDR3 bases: TGTGCCAGCAGCTCCTTCGGCGGACAGCCCCAGCATTTT. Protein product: CASSSFGGQPQHF.

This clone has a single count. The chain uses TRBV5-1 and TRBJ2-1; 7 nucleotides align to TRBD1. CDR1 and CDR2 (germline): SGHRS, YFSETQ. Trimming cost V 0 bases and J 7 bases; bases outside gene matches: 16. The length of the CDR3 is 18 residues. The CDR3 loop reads CASSLGTPGQLISNEQFF. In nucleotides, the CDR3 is TGCGCCAGCAGCTTGGGGACACCGGGACAGCTAATCTCAAATGAGCAGTTCTTC.

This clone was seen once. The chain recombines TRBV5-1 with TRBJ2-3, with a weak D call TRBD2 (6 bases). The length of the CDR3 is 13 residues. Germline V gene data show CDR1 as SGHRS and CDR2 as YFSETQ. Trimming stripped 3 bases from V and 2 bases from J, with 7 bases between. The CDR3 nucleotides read TGCGCCAGCAGCTCGGGGGACACAGATACGCAGTATTTT. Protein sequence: CASSSGDTDTQYF.

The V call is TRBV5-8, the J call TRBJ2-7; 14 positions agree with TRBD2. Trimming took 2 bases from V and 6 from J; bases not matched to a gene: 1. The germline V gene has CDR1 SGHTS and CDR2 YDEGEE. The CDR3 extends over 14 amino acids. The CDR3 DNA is TGTGCCAGCAGCTTTGGGACTAGCGGGAGCGAGCAGTACTTC. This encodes CASSFGTSGSEQYF.

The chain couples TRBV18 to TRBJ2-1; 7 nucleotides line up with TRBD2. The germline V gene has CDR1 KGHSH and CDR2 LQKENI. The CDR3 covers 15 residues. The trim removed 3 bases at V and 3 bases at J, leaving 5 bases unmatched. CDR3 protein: CASSPSGTFYNEQFF. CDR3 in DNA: TGTGCCAGCTCACCGAGCGGGACCTTCTACAATGAGCAGTTCTTC. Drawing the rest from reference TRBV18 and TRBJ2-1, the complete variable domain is NAGVMQNPRHLVRRRGQEARLRCSPMKGHSHVYWYRQLPEEGLKFMVYLQKENIIDESGMPKERFSAEFPKEGPSILRIQQVVRGDSAAYFCASSPSGTFYNEQFFGPGTRLTVL.